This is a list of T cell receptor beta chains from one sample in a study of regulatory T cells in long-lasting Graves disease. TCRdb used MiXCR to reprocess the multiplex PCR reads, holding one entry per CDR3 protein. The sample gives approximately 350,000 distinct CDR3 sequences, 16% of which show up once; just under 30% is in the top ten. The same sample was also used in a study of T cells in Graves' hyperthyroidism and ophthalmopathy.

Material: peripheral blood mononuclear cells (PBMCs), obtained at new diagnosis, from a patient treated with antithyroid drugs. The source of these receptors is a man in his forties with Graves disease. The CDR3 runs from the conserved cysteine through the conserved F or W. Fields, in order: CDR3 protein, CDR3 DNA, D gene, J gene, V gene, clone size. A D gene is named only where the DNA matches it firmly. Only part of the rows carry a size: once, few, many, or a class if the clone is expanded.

CSAPGLVATDTQYF TGCAGTGCTCCCGGACTAGTCGCCACAGATACGCAGTATTTT TRBD2 TRBJ2-3 TRBV20-1 many
CASSSRGGMAQETQYF TGTGCCAGCAGCTCTAGGGGAGGGATGGCTCAAGAGACCCAGTACTTC TRBD2 TRBJ2-5 TRBV9 many
CSARDIQRGGNEQFF TGCAGTGCTAGAGATATCCAGCGGGGGGGCAATGAGCAGTTCTTC TRBD2 TRBJ2-1 TRBV20-1 -
CASSSRGGTEAFF TGTGCCAGCAGTTCCAGGGGTGGTACTGAAGCTTTCTTT - TRBJ1-1 TRBV7-3 few
CASSQNQGAQAGELFF TGCGCCAGCAGCCAAAACCAGGGGGCGCAGGCCGGGGAGCTGTTTTTT TRBD1 TRBJ2-2 TRBV4-1 -
CASSLKTTPTSGRTDTQYF TGTGCCAGCAGTTTGAAGACCACCCCAACTAGCGGCCGCACAGATACGCAGTATTTT TRBD2 TRBJ2-3 TRBV27 many
CSALTGTYEQYF TGCAGTGCTCTTACAGGGACCTACGAGCAGTACTTC - TRBJ2-7 TRBV20-1 many
CASASPAGLAADTQYF TGTGCCAGCGCTTCCCCTGCCGGACTAGCCGCAGATACGCAGTATTTT TRBD2 TRBJ2-3 TRBV28 -
CASSPEGSGANVLTF TGTGCCAGCAGTCCCGAGGGGTCTGGGGCCAACGTCCTGACTTTC - TRBJ2-6 TRBV12-3/TRBV12-4 many
CASSTSGLKWETQYF TGTGCCAGCAGTACATCTGGGCTAAAATGGGAGACCCAGTACTTC - TRBJ2-5 TRBV12-3/TRBV12-4 many
CSAGRTARELFF TGCAGTGCTGGCAGGACAGCCAGGGAGCTGTTTTTT - TRBJ2-2 TRBV20-1 many
CASSSQGAIYSYTF TGTGCCAGCAGTTCACAGGGGGCCATCTATAGCTACACCTTC TRBD1 TRBJ1-2 TRBV6-2/TRBV6-3 -
CASSYWSGGSNQPQHF TGTGCCAGCAGTTACTGGTCCGGGGGTAGCAATCAGCCCCAGCATTTT - TRBJ1-5 TRBV6-2/TRBV6-3 -
CASSIREGNEQFF TGTGCCAGCAGCATTCGGGAGGGGAATGAGCAGTTCTTC TRBD2 TRBJ2-1 TRBV11-1 -